The present T cell receptor beta chain was sequenced within a study of blood T cell repertoires in COVID-19. The assay was immunoSEQ multiplex PCR, and TCRdb's table has in-frame clones only and misses some. There are about 370,000 clones in the sample; 80% to 90% occur only once, and 0.95% to 1.1% lies in the top ten. This CDR3 has 14 residues. Trimming stripped 3 bases from V and 7 bases from J, with 10 bases between. CDR1 is SNHLY, CDR2 FYNNEI, per germline. The sequencing input was PBMCs or T cells enriched from blood (not recorded which). J is TRBJ1-6 and V is TRBV2, with a weak D call TRBD1 (5 bases). The clonotype originates from a man younger than 35 who had recovered from COVID-19. The CDR3 bases are TGTGCCAGCAGTGACAGGGTGGGGAATTCACCCCTCCACTTT. Its protein is CASSDRVGNSPLHF. The complete variable domain, with remaining parts taken from reference TRBV2 and TRBJ1-6, reads EPEVTQTPSHQVTQMGQEVILRCVPISNHLYFYWYRQILGQKVEFLVSFYNNEISEKSEIFDDQFSVERPDGSNFTLKIRSTKLEDSAMYFCASSDRVGNSPLHFGNGTRLTVT.